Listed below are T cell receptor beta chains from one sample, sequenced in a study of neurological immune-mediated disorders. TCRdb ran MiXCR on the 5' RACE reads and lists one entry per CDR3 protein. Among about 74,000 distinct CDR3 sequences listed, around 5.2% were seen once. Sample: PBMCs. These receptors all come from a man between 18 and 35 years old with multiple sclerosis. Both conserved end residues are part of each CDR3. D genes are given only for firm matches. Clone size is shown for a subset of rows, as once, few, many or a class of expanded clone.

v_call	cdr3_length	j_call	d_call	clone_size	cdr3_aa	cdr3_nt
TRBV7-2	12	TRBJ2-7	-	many	CASSPLDYEQYF	TGTGCCAGCAGCCCCCTAGACTACGAGCAGTACTTC
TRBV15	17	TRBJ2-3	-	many	CATSAALGLAGTDTQYF	TGTGCCACCAGCGCCGCCCTGGGCTTAGCGGGCACAGATACGCAGTATTTT
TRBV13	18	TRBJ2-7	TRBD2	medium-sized	CASSRVRGTSGGGDEQYF	TGTGCCAGCAGCCGCGTCCGCGGGACTAGCGGAGGGGGCGACGAGCAGTACTTC
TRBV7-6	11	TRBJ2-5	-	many	CASSLELTQYF	TGTGCCAGCAGCTTAGAGTTAACCCAGTACTTC
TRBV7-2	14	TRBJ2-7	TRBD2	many	CASSPAAGPYEQYF	TGTGCCAGCAGCCCCGCAGCGGGGCCCTACGAGCAGTACTTC
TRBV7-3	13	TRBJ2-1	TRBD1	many	CASSQGARDEQFF	TGTGCCAGCAGCCAGGGGGCAAGGGATGAGCAGTTCTTC
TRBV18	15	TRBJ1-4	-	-	CASSPRGSTNEKLFF	TGTGCCAGCTCACCACGGGGGTCGACTAATGAAAAACTGTTTTTT
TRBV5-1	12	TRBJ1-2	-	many	CASSLESGGYTF	TGCGCCAGCAGCTTGGAGTCGGGTGGCTACACCTTC
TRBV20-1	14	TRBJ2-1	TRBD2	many	CSARGLAGRNEQFF	TGCAGTGCTAGGGGACTAGCGGGCCGAAATGAGCAGTTCTTC
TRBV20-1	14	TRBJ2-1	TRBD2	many	CSASSAGGYNEQFF	TGCAGTGCTAGTTCAGCGGGAGGATACAATGAGCAGTTCTTC
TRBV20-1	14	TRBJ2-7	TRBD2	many	CSAEWEGSGYEQYF	TGCAGTGCCGAATGGGAGGGTAGCGGGTACGAGCAGTACTTC
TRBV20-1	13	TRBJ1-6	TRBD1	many	CSARGQGGSPLHF	TGCAGTGCTAGAGGGCAGGGGGGTTCACCCCTCCACTTT
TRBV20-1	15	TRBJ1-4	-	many	CSARDRVTNHEKLFF	TGCAGTGCTAGAGATCGGGTAACTAACCATGAAAAACTGTTTTTT
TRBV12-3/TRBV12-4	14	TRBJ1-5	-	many	CASSPPGLNQPQHF	TGTGCCAGCAGTCCCCCGGGACTCAATCAGCCCCAGCATTTT
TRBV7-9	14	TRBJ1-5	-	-	CASSSNREDQPQHF	TGTGCCAGCAGCTCCAACAGGGAGGACCAGCCCCAGCATTTT
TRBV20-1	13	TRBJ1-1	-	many	CSARRGWNTEAFF	TGCAGTGCTAGGCGAGGCTGGAACACTGAAGCTTTCTTT
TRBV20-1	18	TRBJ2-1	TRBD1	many	CSAILTTGDMRVYNEQFF	TGCAGTGCTATTCTCACCACAGGGGACATGAGGGTTTACAATGAGCAGTTCTTC
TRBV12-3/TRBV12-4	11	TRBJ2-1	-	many	CASSLLNEQFF	TGTGCCAGCAGTTTGCTGAATGAGCAGTTCTTC
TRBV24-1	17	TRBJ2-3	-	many	CATSDPRGGETTDTQYF	TGTGCCACCAGTGATCCCCGCGGGGGCGAGACCACAGATACGCAGTATTTT
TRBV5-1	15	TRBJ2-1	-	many	CASSPGLSSYNEQFF	TGCGCCAGCAGCCCGGGACTGAGCTCCTACAATGAGCAGTTCTTC
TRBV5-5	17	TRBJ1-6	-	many	CASSLARAGFGNSPLHF	TGTGCCAGCAGCTTGGCCCGGGCTGGATTCGGGAATTCACCCCTCCACTTT
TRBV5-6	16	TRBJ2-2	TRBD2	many	CASSLVGGAHTGELFF	TGTGCCAGCAGCTTGGTCGGGGGGGCCCACACCGGGGAGCTGTTTTTT
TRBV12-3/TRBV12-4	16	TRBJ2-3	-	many	CASRLFTRQVRDTQYF	TGTGCCAGCAGACTGTTTACGAGACAGGTTAGAGATACGCAGTATTTT
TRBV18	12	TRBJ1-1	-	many	CASSTSHTEAFF	TGTGCCAGCTCAACAAGCCACACTGAAGCTTTCTTT
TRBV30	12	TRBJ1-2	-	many	CAWSADGYGYTF	TGTGCCTGGAGTGCGGACGGATATGGCTACACCTTC
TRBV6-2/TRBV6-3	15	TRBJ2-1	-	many	CASSYFAEAPNEQFF	TGTGCCAGCAGTTATTTTGCGGAGGCACCCAATGAGCAGTTCTTC
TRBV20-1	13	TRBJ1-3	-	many	CSALINRRNTIYF	TGCAGTGCCCTAATTAACAGGAGAAACACCATATATTTT
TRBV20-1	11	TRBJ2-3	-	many	CSAMTKDTQYF	TGCAGTGCGATGACCAAAGATACGCAGTATTTT
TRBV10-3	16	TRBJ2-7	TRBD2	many	CAISPPPGLAFFEQYF	TGTGCCATCAGCCCTCCGCCGGGACTAGCCTTCTTTGAGCAGTACTTC
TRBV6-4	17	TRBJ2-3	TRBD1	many	CASTRTGSWVTTDTQYF	TGTGCCAGCACCCGGACAGGGAGTTGGGTCACGACAGATACGCAGTATTTT
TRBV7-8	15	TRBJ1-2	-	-	CASSLAGQANYGYTF	TGTGCCAGCAGCTTGGCCGGGCAGGCTAACTATGGCTACACCTTC
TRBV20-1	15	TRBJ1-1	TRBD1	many	CSARDPQGGNTEAFF	TGCAGTGCTAGAGATCCCCAGGGGGGGAACACTGAAGCTTTCTTT
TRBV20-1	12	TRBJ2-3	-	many	CSASIDGDTQYF	TGCAGTGCTAGTATAGATGGAGATACGCAGTATTTT
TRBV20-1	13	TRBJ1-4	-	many	CSALRGEQEKLFF	TGCAGTGCCCTGCGGGGGGAACAGGAAAAACTGTTTTTT
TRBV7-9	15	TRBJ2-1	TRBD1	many	CASSVTTGYHNEQFF	TGTGCCAGCAGCGTAACGACAGGGTACCACAATGAGCAGTTCTTC
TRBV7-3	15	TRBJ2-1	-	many	CASSPGTGAYNEQFF	TGTGCCAGCAGTCCCGGGACGGGGGCCTACAATGAGCAGTTCTTC
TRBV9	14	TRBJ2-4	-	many	CASSPRPRVNIQYF	TGTGCCAGCAGCCCCCGCCCCAGAGTTAACATTCAGTACTTC
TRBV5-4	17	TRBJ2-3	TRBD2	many	CASNLPGVAGSTDTQYF	TGTGCCAGCAACTTACCCGGGGTAGCGGGTTCCACAGATACGCAGTATTTT
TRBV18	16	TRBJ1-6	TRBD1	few	CASSPTGSSYNSPLNF	TGTGCCAGCTCACCGACAGGGAGCTCCTATAATTCACCCCTCAACTTT
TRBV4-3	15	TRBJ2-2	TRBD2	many	CASSQAAGATGELFF	TGCGCCAGCAGCCAAGCAGCGGGAGCGACCGGGGAGCTGTTTTTT
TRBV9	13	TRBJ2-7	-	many	CASSVATSYEQYF	TGTGCCAGCAGCGTAGCAACTTCCTACGAGCAGTACTTC
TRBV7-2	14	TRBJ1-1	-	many	CASSRDVGYTEAFF	TGTGCCAGCAGCCGCGACGTGGGCTACACTGAAGCTTTCTTT
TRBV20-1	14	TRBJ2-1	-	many	CSARFMDSHNEQFF	TGCAGTGCTAGATTTATGGACTCCCACAATGAGCAGTTCTTC
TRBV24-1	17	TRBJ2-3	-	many	CATSAWGAATGTDTQYF	TGTGCCACCAGTGCCTGGGGGGCTGCGACAGGGACAGATACGCAGTATTTT
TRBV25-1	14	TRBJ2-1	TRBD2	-	CASKRAGPHGEQFF	TGTGCCAGCAAACGAGCGGGGCCCCATGGAGAGCAGTTCTTC
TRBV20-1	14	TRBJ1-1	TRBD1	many	CSARDPPGQRGAFF	TGCAGTGCTAGAGATCCACCGGGACAGCGGGGGGCTTTCTTT
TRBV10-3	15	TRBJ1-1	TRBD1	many	CAITMTGNGNTEAFF	TGTGCCATCACCATGACAGGGAATGGGAACACTGAAGCTTTCTTT
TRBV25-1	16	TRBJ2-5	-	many	CASSEGSGQLGQTQYF	TGTGCCAGCAGTGAAGGAAGTGGACAGCTAGGGCAGACCCAGTACTTC